The next 28 T cell receptor beta chains were all read from a single sample in a study of type 1 regulatory T cells. MiXCR was run by TCRdb on the reads, yielding one entry per CDR3 protein. Of about 59,000 distinct CDR3 sequences in the sample, 62% were seen once. Their cognate antigens are unknown. The sequencing sample was made of cultured non-Tr1 T cells, either the whole culture or a sorted T cell fraction (not recorded which). These TCRs come from a human donor in good health.

The chain is built from TRBV9 and TRBJ2-1; D uncertain. CDR1 is SGDLS, CDR2 YYNGEE, per germline. V was shortened by 0 bases and J by 0 bases, with 7 bases between the two germline ends. The CDR3 length is 15 residues. DNA of the CDR3: TGTGCCAGCAGCGTAGAATGGGGCTCCTACAATGAGCAGTTCTTC. Translated, it gives CASSVEWGSYNEQFF.

The gene calls are TRBV4-3 and TRBJ1-1; D may be TRBD1 (6 bases). The CDR3 extends over 13 amino acids. Germline CDR1 is LGHNA and CDR2 is YSLEER. Trimming took off 3 bases at V and 1 base at J, with 6 bases between the two ends. CDR3 sequence: CASSQGQNTEAFF. The CDR3 DNA reads TGCGCCAGCAGCCAGGGACAGAACACTGAAGCTTTCTTT.

This chain uses TRBV2 with TRBJ2-3; 7 nucleotides align to TRBD1. Per germline, CDR1 SNHLY and CDR2 FYNNEI. Unmatched junction bases numbered 11, after V lost 6 bases and J lost 2 bases. This CDR3 is 16 amino acids long. The CDR3 DNA reads as TGTGCCAGCAGGTTCCGCCGACAGGGAACCACAGATACGCAGTATTTT. Amino acid sequence: CASRFRRQGTTDTQYF.

This CDR3 reads CASSFIRTGGQETQYF. In DNA, the CDR3 is TGTGCCAGCAGCTTCATACGAACAGGGGGCCAAGAGACCCAGTACTTC. V and J are TRBV11-2 and TRBJ2-5, with 8 bases identical to TRBD1. Germline V gives CDR1 SGHAT, CDR2 FQNNGV. The V segment lost 3 bases and the J segment 1 base; nucleotides outside the gene matches: 7. The length of the CDR3 is 16 residues.

The chain employs TRBV20-1 and TRBJ1-1; possibly TRBD1 for D (6 bases). Germline loops: CDR1 DFQATT, CDR2 SNEGSKA (reference sequence). V was clipped by 3 bases and J by 5 bases, with 22 bases between them. CDR3 length equals 16 residues. CDR3 DNA: TGCAGTGCTAGTTCGGGCTCTGGAGGGGGTGGGACTGAAGCTTTCTTT. Translation gives CSASSGSGGGGTEAFF.

V gene TRBV7-7 combines with J gene TRBJ1-1, with TRBD1 matching 7 bases. V lost 5 bases to trimming and J lost 4 bases; unmatched junction nucleotides: 4. Per germline, CDR1 SSHAT and CDR2 FNYEAQ (reference sequence). This CDR3 is 13 amino acids long. The CDR3 DNA follows: TGTGCCAGCAGCAGAGCAGGGGGCACTGAAGCTTTCTTT. Amino acid sequence: CASSRAGGTEAFF.

There are a few counts of this clonotype. This chain links TRBV6-6 with TRBJ2-1; 8 bases agree with TRBD1. The germline CDR1 and CDR2 sequences are MNHNY and SVGAGI (reference sequence). With 0 bases clipped from V and 7 bases from J, the junction kept 8 bases outside the gene matches. This CDR3 spans 16 amino acids. The CDR3 DNA sequence: TGTGCCAGCAGTTACTCGCAGCGGACAGGGAGGAATGAGCAGTTCTTC. This translates into CASSYSQRTGRNEQFF.

The rearrangement uses TRBV2 and TRBJ2-3, with 8 nucleotides matching TRBD2. J lost 6 bases, V lost 3 bases, and 5 bases had no gene match. CDR3 length: 14 amino acids. Germline values: CDR1 SNHLY, CDR2 FYNNEI. The CDR3 here is CASSDAGGDDTQYF. In DNA, the CDR3 is TGTGCCAGCAGTGATGCGGGGGGCGATGATACGCAGTATTTT.

The genes are TRBV18 and TRBJ2-2; the D gene could be TRBD1 or TRBD2 (5 bases each). Germline lookup yields CDR1 KGHSH and CDR2 LQKENI. V was clipped by 5 bases and J by 5 bases, with 12 bases between them. There are 14 residues in the CDR3. CDR3 in DNA: TGTGCCAGCTCATCCGATTGGGGGACCGGGGAGCTGTTTTTT. Encoded protein: CASSSDWGTGELFF.

J is TRBJ1-2 and V is TRBV7-9; 10 bases fit TRBD1. Germline CDR1 SEHNR, CDR2 FQNEAQ (reference sequence). The junction had 6 bases not matched to a gene; V was cut back by 2 bases and J by 6 bases. This CDR3 contains 15 residues. This CDR3 reads CASSLFSGTGDGYTF. The CDR3 coding sequence is TGTGCCAGCAGCTTATTCAGCGGGACAGGGGATGGCTACACCTTC.

The V call is TRBV12-5, the J call TRBJ2-3, with D tentatively TRBD1 (6 bases). The V end was cut by 6 bases, the J end by 6 bases, with 13 bases between. Germline CDR1 LGHNT, CDR2 FRNRAP. This CDR3 contains 13 residues. The CDR3 protein is CASGPQGPDTQYF. In DNA form, the CDR3 reads TGTGCTAGTGGCCCACAGGGACCCGATACGCAGTATTTT.

This chain uses TRBV3-1 with TRBJ1-2; tentative D call: TRBD1 (5 bases). The germline CDR1 and CDR2 sequences are LGHDT and YNNKEL (reference sequence). V lost 4 bases to trimming and J lost 9 bases, with 18 bases between them. The CDR3 covers 14 residues. In DNA form, the CDR3 reads TGTGCCAGCAGCCCAGTTGGGACCCCATCGAGCTACACCTTC. It is translated as CASSPVGTPSSYTF.

This clonotype was observed a few times. The J gene is TRBJ2-7, the V gene TRBV12-3 or TRBV12-4, with D perhaps TRBD1 (6 bases). Trimming removed 8 bases at V and 2 bases at J, with 13 bases between. CDR3 length: 13 amino acids. The CDR3 DNA is TGTGCCAGCGCCAAGGGGGATGCCTACGAGCAGTACTTC. Translated: CASAKGDAYEQYF.

This clonotype was picked up one time. V usage is TRBV3-1 and J usage is TRBJ2-1; D unresolved. CDR1 is LGHDT, CDR2 YNNKEL, per germline (reference sequence). Trimming stripped 0 bases from V and 4 bases from J, with 10 bases between. This CDR3 contains 15 residues. The CDR3 DNA sequence: TGTGCCAGCAGCCAAGAAGGTGGCCAATACAATGAGCAGTTCTTC. This sequence encodes CASSQEGGQYNEQFF.

This clonotype has only a few counts. V and J are TRBV29-1 and TRBJ2-2; D is uncertain. Germline V gene data show CDR1 as SQVTM and CDR2 as ANQGSEA. CDR3 length equals 14 residues. Trimming left V 7 bases short and J 0 bases short, with 12 bases between. The CDR3: CSGKIGANTGELFF. CDR3 DNA: TGCAGCGGTAAAATAGGAGCGAACACCGGGGAGCTGTTTTTT.

This chain uses TRBV5-1 with TRBJ2-1, with a weak D call TRBD2 (6 bases). The CDR3 contains 16 residues. V was shortened by 0 bases and J by 2 bases, with 12 bases between the two germline ends. The germline V gene has CDR1 SGHRS and CDR2 YFSETQ. The CDR3, as DNA: TGCGCCAGCAGCTTGGCCGTATCTAGCGCCTACAATGAGCAGTTCTTC. It translates to CASSLAVSSAYNEQFF.

The chain has TRBV2 and TRBJ2-7; D might be TRBD1 (5 bases). Germline lookup yields CDR1 SNHLY and CDR2 FYNNEI. The CDR3 contains 14 residues. V lost 4 bases and J 2 bases, leaving 12 bases between the germline ends. DNA for the CDR3: TGTGCCAGCAGTGTGACAGTAACGACCTACGAGCAGTACTTC. Translation: CASSVTVTTYEQYF.

J is TRBJ1-1 and V is TRBV12-3 or TRBV12-4; the D gene is possibly TRBD1 (5 bases). V lost 6 bases, J lost 0 bases, and 11 bases lay in between. The CDR3 spans 14 residues. CDR3 residues: CASREQEMNTEAFF. The CDR3 DNA sequence: TGTGCCAGCAGGGAACAGGAGATGAACACTGAAGCTTTCTTT.

The CDR3 bases are TGTGCCAGCATGCTTGACAGGGGGATTTACAATGAGCAGTTCTTC. It specifies CASMLDRGIYNEQFF. J is TRBJ2-1 and V is TRBV2; the match to TRBD1 covers 9 bases. V shed 7 bases and J 4 bases; nucleotides not matched to a gene: 8. Germline V gene lookup returns CDR1 SNHLY and CDR2 FYNNEI. The CDR3 is 15 amino acids.

This clonotype was counted a single time. V gene TRBV10-3 combines with J gene TRBJ2-1, with 10 bases lining up with TRBD2. Germline V gene lookup returns CDR1 ENHRY and CDR2 SYGVKD. V was pared by 8 bases and J by 6 bases, with 16 bases of the junction left unmatched. The CDR3 runs to 17 residues. CDR3 in DNA: TGTGCCATCGGCCTGGATAGAGCTAGCGGGAGTTCCAATGAGCAGTTCTTC. Encoded protein: CAIGLDRASGSSNEQFF.

In its sample, this clonotype was seen once. The rearrangement joins TRBV10-3 to TRBJ2-7, with a weak D call TRBD2 (6 bases). CDR1 is ENHRY, CDR2 SYGVKD, per germline. The CDR3 runs 15 residues. Trimming stripped 3 bases from V and 0 bases from J, with 12 bases between. The DNA for the CDR3 is TGTGCCATCAGTGAAACTGTAGCGGTCTCCTACGAGCAGTACTTC. This codes for CAISETVAVSYEQYF.

The V gene is TRBV20-1, the J gene TRBJ2-5; the match to TRBD1 covers 9 bases. Germline trimming cut 4 bases from V and 3 bases from J; bases unmatched to any gene: 9. Germline-derived CDR1 and CDR2 are DFQATT and SNEGSKA (reference sequence). The CDR3 has 15 residues. CDR3 protein: CSATTGTGMEETQYF. The CDR3 DNA reads TGCAGTGCTACCACCGGGACAGGGATGGAAGAGACCCAGTACTTC.

V is TRBV20-1 and J is TRBJ1-6; D call uncertain. Trimming removed 2 bases at V and 10 bases at J, with 12 bases between. Germline V gives CDR1 DFQATT, CDR2 SNEGSKA (reference sequence). The length of the CDR3 is 13 residues. CDR3 residues: CSARLGKGSPLHF. The CDR3 nucleotides are TGCAGTGCTAGATTGGGCAAGGGCTCACCCCTCCACTTT.

By share of the sample, this clonotype is medium-sized. The V gene is TRBV29-1, the J gene TRBJ1-5, with D uncertain. The CDR3 is 15 amino acids. Between the trimmed V and J ends, which lost 4 bases and 4 bases, there was a span of 17 bases. Germline CDR1 is SQVTM and CDR2 is ANQGSEA. CDR3 in DNA: TGCAGCGTTGCGGACGGAGTGTTAGGGAATCAGCCCCAGCATTTT. This translates into CSVADGVLGNQPQHF.

The chain uses TRBV7-2 and TRBJ2-5; TRBD1 is a possible D gene (5 bases). Germline-derived CDR1 and CDR2 are SGHTA and FQGNSA. This CDR3 contains 11 residues. V lost 2 bases to trimming and J lost 9 bases, with 7 bases between them. The DNA for the CDR3 is TGTGCCAGCAGCTTAATGGGGCCCCAGTACTTC. This gives the protein CASSLMGPQYF. The variable domain in full, with the rest retrieved from reference TRBV7-2 and TRBJ2-5, is GAGVSQSPSNKVTEKGKDVELRCDPISGHTALYWYRQSLGQGLEFLIYFQGNSAPDKSGLPSDRFSAERTGGSVSTLTIQRTQQEDSAVYLCASSLMGPQYFGPGTRLLVL.

This clonotype was seen ten or more times. The genes are TRBV7-2 and TRBJ2-7; 9 bases map to TRBD2. Germline CDR1 SGHTA, CDR2 FQGNSA. J was trimmed by 6 bases and V by 1 base; bases with no gene match: 7. The CDR3 is made up of 15 amino acids. CDR3 loop: CASSLVSGLASEQYF. DNA of the CDR3: TGTGCCAGCAGCTTAGTGTCGGGACTAGCATCCGAGCAGTACTTC. Full variable domain (rest looked up from reference TRBV7-2 and TRBJ2-7): GAGVSQSPSNKVTEKGKDVELRCDPISGHTALYWYRQSLGQGLEFLIYFQGNSAPDKSGLPSDRFSAERTGGSVSTLTIQRTQQEDSAVYLCASSLVSGLASEQYFGPGTRLTVT.

The chain is built from TRBV29-1 and TRBJ1-5; 11 nucleotides align to TRBD1. The V gene end was trimmed by 7 bases and the J gene end by 5 bases; junction bases not matched to a gene: 4. Germline lookup yields CDR1 SQVTM and CDR2 ANQGSEA. CDR3 size: 13 residues. The CDR3 nucleotides are TGCAGCGCGGGACAGGGGGTGGATCAGCCCCAGCATTTT. It codes for CSAGQGVDQPQHF.

This clonotype was observed a few times. This rearrangement joins TRBV5-8 to TRBJ2-1; a weak D match, TRBD2 (6 bases). Per germline, CDR1 SGHTS and CDR2 YDEGEE. With 2 bases removed from V and 2 bases from J, the gap between germline ends came to 14 bases. The CDR3 runs to 16 residues. The CDR3 is CASSFVAAAPYNEQFF. Written as DNA, the CDR3 is TGTGCCAGCAGCTTTGTAGCGGCTGCCCCCTACAATGAGCAGTTCTTC.